This entry describes one T cell receptor (beta chain). Its antigen is not known. Combined were second doses at about 4 or about 12 weeks. The data were produced by immunoSEQ multiplex PCR, yet TCRdb's version contains in-frame clones alone and is incomplete. The sample has over 100,000 clones, just over 90% seen once; the top ten hold roughly 0.98%. The source of the sample is a study of T cell responses to AZD1222 COVID-19 vaccine. Study findings and constraints: Vaccine-related CD4 TCRs covered spike, predominating at 160-218 and 743-854. Reports indicate that nearly half of spike-specific TCRs are directed at unmutated variant regions. Donors in the cohort were predominantly white British and more often female, and clonal diversity was possibly underestimated.

Between the trimmed V and J ends, which lost 3 bases and 6 bases, there was a span of 9 bases. The germline V gene encodes CDR1 SEHNR and CDR2 FQNEAQ (reference sequence). The CDR3 runs 12 residues. The material sequenced was peripheral blood, taken 28 days after the second AZD1222 dose. The sequence derives from an adult who received the AZD1222 COVID-19 vaccine. This chain links TRBV7-9 with TRBJ2-7; the D gene is possibly TRBD2 (6 bases). The chain's CDR3 is CASSFGGAEQYF. The CDR3 DNA sequence: TGTGCCAGCAGCTTTGGAGGGGCCGAGCAGTACTTC.